This TCR beta chain was recovered during a study of identical twins. Study conclusions and caveats: Out-of-frame beta sequences exhibited a weaker degree of excess twin sharing. The conclusions drew on cross-sectional statistical analysis instead of tracking the same donors. The study found that models underestimated out-of-frame TCR alpha sharing in monozygotic twins.

A universal primer binding site was introduced by template switching. The final cDNA contained unique molecular identifiers. TCRdb called the 5' RACE reads again in MiXCR, with one record for every CDR3 protein. This sample has about 240,000 distinct CDR3 sequences, with over 9.5% found just once. Trimming took off 2 bases at V and 3 bases at J, with 23 bases between the two ends. This CDR3 spans 19 amino acids. Points on this clonotype: Its antigen remains unidentified.

The V call is TRBV6-7, the J call TRBJ2-4, with no clear D. TRBV6-7 is placed among ORFs of uncertain function. Sequences were obtained from memory T cells sorted from blood. The TCR was taken from a man aged 50-59 years in good health. The CDR3 coding sequence is TGTGCCAGCAGTTACGACGAAAGCCCCAACGACATACACAAAAACATTCAGTACTTC. It codes for CASSYDESPNDIHKNIQYF.